This T cell receptor beta chain was profiled in a study of Graves' ophthalmopathy and Graves' hyperthyroidism. The overall study: Ahead of any treatment, peripheral blood was obtained at the initial diagnosis.

Scientists amplified the TCR beta CDR3 regions from RNA transcripts. The first-round RT-PCR employed HTBI primers together with the Qiagen OneStep RT-PCR kit. A multiplex PCR was then performed as the second round. TCRdb re-called the multiplex PCR reads through MiXCR, storing one row per CDR3 protein. The sample contains 500,000 to 700,000 distinct CDR3 sequences, 22% of which appear only once. The CDR3 spans 16 residues. CDR1 is MGHRA, CDR2 YSYEKL, per germline. The V end lost 2 bases, the J end lost 2 bases, and 15 bases lay between the germline ends. This clonotype was counted only a few times. Its antigen is currently unknown. Findings and caveats of the study: Distinction of ophthalmopathy from stable hyperthyroidism by a 13-signature model reached about 87% sensitivity and 81.08% specificity.

The V call is TRBV4-1, the J call TRBJ1-1; maybe TRBD1 (6 bases). The sequencing input was peripheral blood. This clonotype was obtained from a woman aged 18-29 years with stable Graves' hyperthyroidism. Some clones in this sample may be carry-over from other donors' samples. CDR3 residues: CASSQFGGTFNTEAFF. DNA of the CDR3: TGCGCCAGCAGCCAATTTGGAGGGACATTTAACACTGAAGCTTTCTTT.